This T cell receptor beta chain was identified during a study of T cell repertoires in cytomegalovirus infection. Study details: Both a matching HLA type and CMV infection were indicated by public TCR beta signatures.

Germline V lookup: CDR1 SGHTA, CDR2 FQGNSA. V lost 10 bases to trimming and J lost 5 bases; unmatched junction nucleotides: 14. This CDR3 region has 16 residues. Regarding the study as a whole: Clonotype analysis showed dominance of the ex vivo response by HLA-C-restricted CMV-specific TCR beta clonotypes.

TCRdb fed the reads into MiXCR, producing one record per CDR3 protein. The sample yields some 600,000 distinct CDR3 sequences, 20% to 25% seen once. There are many counts of this clonotype. Its specificity is not known. This receptor was obtained from a human donor in good health (CMV status not recorded). Some clones in this sample may be carry-over from other donors' samples. The chain links TRBV7-2 to TRBJ2-1; 10 nucleotides agree with TRBD2. Sequencing was carried out using CD8+ T cells from PBMCs. CDR3 nucleotide sequence: TGTGCCATCCCCCCGCCCCTAGCGGGGGCTAACAATGAGCAGTTCTTC. Translated: CAIPPPLAGANNEQFF.